Each of the 4 T cell receptor beta chains below was sequenced from the same sample in a study of blood T cells in healthy people across ages. PCR was performed a second time for roughly 7 to 12 cycles using a sample-barcoded 5' primer and a J-beta primer mix. TCRdb reanalysed the 5' RACE reads using MiXCR and keeps one entry per CDR3 protein. The table has approximately 1,100,000 distinct CDR3 sequences, 35% to 55% seen once. Sequenced material: blood. These receptors originate from a woman aged 60 to 75 in good health.

This clonotype was seen a handful of times. The genes are TRBV10-3 and TRBJ1-4; possible D gene TRBD1, 6 bases. Germline assignment: CDR1 ENHRY and CDR2 SYGVKD. This CDR3 is 14 amino acids long. Trimming removed 4 bases from V and 8 bases from J, with 14 bases in between. In DNA form, the CDR3 reads TGTGCCATCAGTGTGGGGGGCGAAGGGGAAAAACTGTTTTTT. As protein: CAISVGGEGEKLFF.

This clonotype was picked up one time. The chain joins TRBV9 to TRBJ2-5; TRBD2 might be the D (7 bases). The V gene lost 3 bases and the J gene lost 3 bases, with 21 bases spanning the gap. Germline V CDR1 and CDR2: SGDLS, YYNGEE. The CDR3 loop spans 17 amino acids. CDR3 region: CASSGGGLGVWEETQYF. DNA for the CDR3: TGTGCCAGCAGCGGGGGGGGGCTAGGAGTATGGGAAGAGACCCAGTACTTC. Variable domain in full (rest from reference TRBV9 and TRBJ2-5): DSGVTQTPKHLITATGQRVTLRCSPRSGDLSVYWYQQSLDQGLQFLIQYYNGEERAKGNILERFSAQQFPDLHSELNLSSLELGDSALYFCASSGGGLGVWEETQYFGPGTRLLVL.

The gene calls are TRBV20-1 and TRBJ2-5, with D possibly called TRBD1 or TRBD2 (6 bases each). The V and J ends lost 3 bases and 0 bases respectively, with 17 bases between them. The germline V gene encodes CDR1 DFQATT and CDR2 SNEGSKA (reference sequence). This CDR3 has 16 amino acids. CDR3 nucleotide sequence: TGCAGTGCTAGGACCGGGGGCTCAGCCCACCAAGAGACCCAGTACTTC. Amino acid sequence: CSARTGGSAHQETQYF.

The chain uses TRBV20-1 and TRBJ2-1; 8 bases agree with TRBD1. Per the germline V gene, CDR1 is DFQATT and CDR2 is SNEGSKA (reference sequence). CDR3 length: 15 residues. After removal of 3 bases from V and 3 bases from J, the junction contained 7 bases not matched to a gene. This chain's CDR3 is CSASPGTGYYNEQFF. The CDR3 nucleotides are TGCAGTGCTAGCCCCGGGACAGGCTACTACAATGAGCAGTTCTTC.